This note documents a single T cell receptor beta chain sequence. The data were produced by immunoSEQ multiplex PCR, yet TCRdb's version contains in-frame clones alone and is incomplete. The sample carries about 170,000 clones, 90% to 95% recorded once. This sample is drawn from a study of control samples from healthy donors and cancer patients. The CDR3 covers 14 residues. CDR1 and CDR2 from the germline V gene are SNHLY and FYNNEI. The V gene lost 6 bases and the J gene lost 0 bases, with 11 bases spanning the gap. The V call is TRBV2, the J call TRBJ1-2; D not resolved. Sequencing was carried out using blood. The receptor comes from a woman aged 18-29 years in good health. The CDR3 sequence: CASRGRASNYGYTF. CDR3 coding DNA: TGTGCCAGCAGAGGTAGGGCTTCTAACTATGGCTACACCTTC.